This TCR beta chain was found in a study of lymphopenia after photon versus proton radiotherapy. Study findings and constraints: Better survival with proton therapy was suggested as possible, not demonstrated. Post-nadir TCR diversity decline inversely tracked overall survival among those who died. Oligoclonal CD8+ Temra expansion after nadir drove photon patients' diversity drop. Relative stability marked proton patients; photon patients lost diversity and naive cells.

This CDR3 region has 14 residues. In germline, CDR1 is LNHDA, CDR2 SQIVND (reference sequence). V lost 6 bases and J 1 base, leaving 11 bases between the germline ends. The method was immunoSEQ multiplex PCR; TCRdb's version includes in-frame clones alone and lacks a portion of them. The sample holds roughly 57,000 clones, about four fifths seen once. Comments on this clone: What it binds is unknown.

The sequence derives from a man aged 45-65 years with gastric cancer. This chain joins TRBV19 and TRBJ2-3; the D is unclear. Specimen: peripheral blood, collected from a patient treated with photon-based radiotherapy. CDR3 loop: CASRGRARTDTQYF. Here the CDR3 DNA reads TGTGCCAGTAGAGGCCGGGCCCGCACAGATACGCAGTATTTT.